This entry lists 14 T cell receptor beta chains sequenced from one sample in a study of shared clonotypes between healthy human individuals (dated by TCRdb to the early 2020s). CD8 naive samples consisted of CD45RO-negative cells that were positively selected for CCR7, yielding a CD45RA+CCR7+ population without TemRA cells. The library was built by means of the immunoSEQ multiplex PCR assay. TCRdb retrieved this table from immuneACCESS and kept in-frame rearrangements only. Not all clones are present; in checked studies, unresolved V genes account for under half, and no reason is known for the remainder. Present in this sample are over 800,000 clones, about 92% of which were seen just once. Jointly, the top ten make up approximately 25% of the sample. Sequences were obtained from naive CD8+ T cells sorted from blood. Per the publication, the cell subset or site label means: CD45RA+CCR7+. The receptors derive from a man aged 30 to 39 in good health.

This chain joins TRBV30 and TRBJ2-7, with 9 bases fitting TRBD1. The CDR3 extends over 13 amino acids. V was pared by 3 bases and J by 4 bases, with 4 bases of the junction left unmatched. Germline V gene data show CDR1 as GTSNPN and CDR2 as SVGIG (reference sequence). The CDR3 reads CAWSPGQGYEQYF. The CDR3 bases are TGTGCCTGGAGCCCCGGACAGGGGTACGAGCAGTACTTC.

The chain joins TRBV28 to TRBJ1-5, with D possibly being TRBD1 (5 bases). The V end was cut by 3 bases, the J end by 1 base, with 10 bases between. Per the germline V gene, CDR1 is MDHEN and CDR2 is SYDVKM. The CDR3 loop spans 15 amino acids. In DNA form, the CDR3 reads TGTGCCAGCAGTTTCTCCAGGGAAAGCAATCAGCCCCAGCATTTT. Residues: CASSFSRESNQPQHF.

The table lists this clone with a few counts. The chain employs TRBV9 and TRBJ1-1; tentative D call: TRBD1 (5 bases). The germline V gene has CDR1 SGDLS and CDR2 YYNGEE. The ends were cut back, 1 base at V and 0 bases at J, with 10 bases in the middle. This CDR3 spans 15 amino acids. CDR3: CASSVSGTMNTEAFF. For the CDR3, the DNA is TGTGCCAGCAGCGTATCGGGGACGATGAACACTGAAGCTTTCTTT.

The J gene is TRBJ1-5, the V gene TRBV28, with a possible D match to TRBD1 (6 bases). Germline loops: CDR1 MDHEN, CDR2 SYDVKM. This CDR3 spans 16 amino acids. V was shortened by 6 bases and J by 0 bases, with 15 bases between the two germline ends. This chain's CDR3 is CASSPRWTDSNQPQHF. The DNA for the CDR3 is TGTGCCAGCAGCCCTAGGTGGACAGATAGCAATCAGCCCCAGCATTTT.

The chain links TRBV27 to TRBJ2-1, with TRBD2 matching over 11 bases. Trimming removed 5 bases from V and 8 bases from J; junction bases left unmatched: 11. This CDR3 has 16 amino acids. The germline V gene has CDR1 MNHEY and CDR2 SMNVEV (reference sequence). The CDR3 protein is CASSTPGSGRAYEQFF. The CDR3 region has the DNA TGTGCCAGCAGTACCCCTGGTAGCGGGAGGGCTTATGAGCAGTTCTTC.

The chain combines TRBV19 with TRBJ2-7; D gene unclear. V dropped 0 bases and J dropped 4 bases, with 10 bases sitting between them. This CDR3 spans 14 amino acids. Germline CDR1 and CDR2: LNHDA and SQIVND (reference sequence). CDR3 bases: TGTGCCAGTAGTATAGACTTGGTGCGGTACGAGCAGTACTTC. As protein: CASSIDLVRYEQYF.

The chain links TRBV7-9 to TRBJ2-1; a weak D match, TRBD2 (5 bases). The CDR3 totals 19 residues. Germline V gene sequence: CDR1 SEHNR, CDR2 FQNEAQ (reference sequence). Trimming pared 5 bases from V and 3 bases from J, leaving 26 bases between. CDR3 sequence reads: CASSLLRPMRKGLYNEQFF. The CDR3 DNA is TGTGCCAGCAGCCTCCTCCGGCCGATGCGGAAAGGACTCTACAATGAGCAGTTCTTC.

J is TRBJ2-7 and V is TRBV5-1, with 7 bases that match TRBD1. Germline trimming cut 4 bases from V and 5 bases from J; bases unmatched to any gene: 6. The CDR3 runs 13 residues. The germline V gene encodes CDR1 SGHRS and CDR2 YFSETQ. In DNA form, the CDR3 reads TGCGCCAGCAGCAAGACAGGGACAGACGAGCAGTACTTC. As protein: CASSKTGTDEQYF.

The chain couples TRBV4-1 to TRBJ1-4; D uncertain. Per the germline V gene, CDR1 is MGHRA and CDR2 is YSYEKL. The CDR3 has 15 residues. Trimming pared 1 base from V and 6 bases from J, leaving 12 bases between. The CDR3 DNA follows: TGCGCCAGCAGCCAAGTCGTAGGGCCGGATGAAAAACTGTTTTTT. This encodes CASSQVVGPDEKLFF.

The chain recombines TRBV29-1 with TRBJ1-1; D possibly corresponds to TRBD1 (5 bases). Germline V gene sequence: CDR1 SQVTM, CDR2 ANQGSEA. This CDR3 contains 14 residues. V was trimmed by 3 bases and J by 5 bases, leaving 16 bases between them. This CDR3 is CSVEEMGLGTEAFF. In DNA form, the CDR3 reads TGCAGCGTTGAGGAGATGGGGCTGGGGACTGAAGCTTTCTTT.

V usage is TRBV19 and J usage is TRBJ2-3; 7 bases agree with TRBD1. Germline CDR1 and CDR2: LNHDA and SQIVND (reference sequence). J was trimmed by 1 base and V by 0 bases; bases with no gene match: 7. The CDR3 is made up of 17 amino acids. The CDR3, as DNA: TGTGCCAGTAGTATAGATCTGGTGGGGACAGGCACAGATACGCAGTATTTT. Its translation: CASSIDLVGTGTDTQYF. Based on the CDR3 plus reference TRBV19 and TRBJ2-3, the full variable domain is DGGITQSPKYLFRKEGQNVTLSCEQNLNHDAMYWYRQDPGQGLRLIYYSQIVNDFQKGDIAEGYSVSREKKESFPLTVTSAQKNPTAFYLCASSIDLVGTGTDTQYFGPGTRLTVL.

This clone was counted a single time. The V gene is TRBV14, the J gene TRBJ1-6, with 7 bases that match TRBD1. The CDR3 has 15 residues. V trimming: 4 bases; J trimming: 10 bases; junction bases outside the gene matches: 10. Germline V gene sequence: CDR1 SGHDN, CDR2 FVKESK. The CDR3 nucleotides read TGTGCCAGCAGCCCCAGAACAGGGGTCGGGTCACCCCTCCACTTT. Protein product: CASSPRTGVGSPLHF.

This clone was counted only a few times. The rearrangement joins TRBV6-5 to TRBJ1-5, with a tentative D call TRBD1 (6 bases). The V end was cut by 5 bases, the J end by 3 bases, with 11 bases between. Germline CDR1 MNHEY, CDR2 SVGAGI. The CDR3 consists of 14 residues. DNA of the CDR3: TGTGCCAGCAGTCAAACAGGGCCCAATCAGCCCCAGCATTTT. Translating it yields CASSQTGPNQPQHF.

The chain employs TRBV9 and TRBJ2-1; the match to TRBD1 covers 8 bases. V gave up 3 bases and J gave up 6 bases; unmatched junction bases: 8. Germline values: CDR1 SGDLS, CDR2 YYNGEE. The CDR3 consists of 15 residues. DNA of the CDR3: TGTGCCAGCAGCGCCCGGGACAGGACCCCCAATGAGCAGTTCTTC. Amino acids: CASSARDRTPNEQFF.